This T cell receptor beta chain was sequenced during a study of T cells after yellow fever vaccination. TCRdb processed the 5' RACE reads anew with MiXCR; each CDR3 protein has one entry. This sample has about 510,000 distinct CDR3 sequences; around a fifth occur once, and the top ten carry about 16%. This clonotype was observed a handful of times. V was shortened by 1 base and J by 6 bases, with 14 bases between the two germline ends. There are 15 residues in the CDR3. Germline V CDR1 and CDR2: SNHLY, FYNNEI. The sample here was PBMCs, taken less than 25 days after the first yellow fever vaccination. The clonotype originates from a man aged 18 to 30 who received the YFV17D yellow fever vaccine. The chain recombines TRBV2 with TRBJ2-3, with D maybe TRBD1 (5 bases). Here the CDR3 reads CASSEVFRVRDTQYF. The CDR3 DNA is TGTGCCAGCAGTGAAGTTTTCAGGGTCCGGGATACGCAGTATTTT.